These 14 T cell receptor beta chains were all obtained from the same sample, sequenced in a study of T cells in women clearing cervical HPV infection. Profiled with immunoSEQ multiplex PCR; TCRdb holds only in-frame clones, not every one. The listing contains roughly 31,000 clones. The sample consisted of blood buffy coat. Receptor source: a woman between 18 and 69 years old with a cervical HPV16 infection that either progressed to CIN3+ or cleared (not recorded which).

The part of the CDR3 DNA that was read is TGCAGCGTTGAAGATCACACTAACTATGGC. This sequence encodes CSVEDHTNYG. The whole CDR3 sequence reads CSVEDHTNYGYTF. V and J are TRBV29-1 and TRBJ1-2; D is unclear. The sequenced fragment ends 3 residues before the CDR3 boundary, so the rest is inferred from the germline J gene. V lost 0 bases and J 0 bases, leaving 5 bases between the germline ends. The V gene's germline CDR1 is SQVTM and CDR2 ANQGSEA. The CDR3 runs to 13 residues.

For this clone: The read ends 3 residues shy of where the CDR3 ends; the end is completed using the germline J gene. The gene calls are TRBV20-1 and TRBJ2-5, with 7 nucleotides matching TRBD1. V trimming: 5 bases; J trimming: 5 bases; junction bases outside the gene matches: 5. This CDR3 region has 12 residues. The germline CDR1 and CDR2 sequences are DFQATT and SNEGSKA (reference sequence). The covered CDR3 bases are TGCAGTGCTTGGGACAGTCGGGAGACC. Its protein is CSAWDSRET. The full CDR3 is CSAWDSRETQYF.

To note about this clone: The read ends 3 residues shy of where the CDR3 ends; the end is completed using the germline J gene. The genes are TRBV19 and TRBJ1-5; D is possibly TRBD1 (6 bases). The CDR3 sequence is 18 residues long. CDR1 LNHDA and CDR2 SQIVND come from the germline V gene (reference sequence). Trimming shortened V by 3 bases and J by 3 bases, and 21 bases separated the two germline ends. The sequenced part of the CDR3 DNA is TGTGCCAGTAGTATGCTCCGACAGTCCAGGGGCCTCAATCAGCCC. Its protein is CASSMLRQSRGLNQP. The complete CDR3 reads CASSMLRQSRGLNQPQHF.

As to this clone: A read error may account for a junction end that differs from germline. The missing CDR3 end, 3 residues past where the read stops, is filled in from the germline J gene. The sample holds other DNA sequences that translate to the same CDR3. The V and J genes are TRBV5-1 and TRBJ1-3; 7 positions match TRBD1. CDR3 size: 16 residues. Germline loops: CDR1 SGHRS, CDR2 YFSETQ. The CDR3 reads CASSGGQLYSGNTIYF. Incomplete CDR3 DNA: TGCGCCAGCAGCGGGGGACAGCTTTACTCTGGAAACACG. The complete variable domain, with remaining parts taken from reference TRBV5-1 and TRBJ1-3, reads KAGVTQTPRYLIKTRGQQVTLSCSPISGHRSVSWYQQTPGQGLQFLFEYFSETQRNKGNFPGRFSGRQFSNSRSEMNVSTLELGDSALYLCASSGGQLYSGNTIYFGEGSWLTVV.

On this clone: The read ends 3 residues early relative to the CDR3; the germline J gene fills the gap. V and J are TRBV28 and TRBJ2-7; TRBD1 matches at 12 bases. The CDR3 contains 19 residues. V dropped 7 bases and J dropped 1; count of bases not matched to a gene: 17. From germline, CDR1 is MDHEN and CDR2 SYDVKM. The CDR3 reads CASTSNRDRGRFTSYEQYF. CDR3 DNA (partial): TGTGCCAGCACCTCGAACCGGGACAGGGGGCGGTTTACTTCCTACGAG. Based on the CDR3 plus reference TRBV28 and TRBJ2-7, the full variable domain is DVKVTQSSRYLVKRTGEKVFLECVQDMDHENMFWYRQDPGLGLRLIYFSYDVKMKEKGDIPEGYSVSREKKERFSLILESASTNQTSMYLCASTSNRDRGRFTSYEQYFGPGTRLTVT.

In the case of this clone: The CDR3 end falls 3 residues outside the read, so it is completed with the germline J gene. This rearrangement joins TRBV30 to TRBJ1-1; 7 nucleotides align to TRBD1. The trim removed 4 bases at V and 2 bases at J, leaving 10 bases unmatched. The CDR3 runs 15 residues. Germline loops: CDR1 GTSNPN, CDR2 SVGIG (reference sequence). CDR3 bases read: TGTGCCTGGAAGGGCAGGGGGACCTTCAACACTGAA. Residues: CAWKGRGTFNTE. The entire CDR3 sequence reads CAWKGRGTFNTEAFF. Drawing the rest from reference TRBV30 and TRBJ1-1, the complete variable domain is SQTIHQWPATLVQPVGSPLSLECTVEGTSNPNLYWYRQAAGRGLQLLFYSVGIGQISSEVPQNLSASRPQDRQFILSSKKLLLSDSGFYLCAWKGRGTFNTEAFFGQGTRLTVV.

CDR3 bases read: TGTGCCAGCAGTGAAAGGGCCCGGAGGACAGATACG. It codes for CASSERARRTDT. The whole CDR3 protein is CASSERARRTDTQYF. This chain connects TRBV6-1 to TRBJ2-3, with D possibly matching TRBD2 (5 bases). The read is 3 residues too short to cover the CDR3 end, so that end is filled in from the germline J gene. Germline V gives CDR1 MNHNS, CDR2 SASEGT. The V gene lost 2 bases and the J gene lost 3 bases, with 12 bases spanning the gap. The CDR3 has 15 amino acids.

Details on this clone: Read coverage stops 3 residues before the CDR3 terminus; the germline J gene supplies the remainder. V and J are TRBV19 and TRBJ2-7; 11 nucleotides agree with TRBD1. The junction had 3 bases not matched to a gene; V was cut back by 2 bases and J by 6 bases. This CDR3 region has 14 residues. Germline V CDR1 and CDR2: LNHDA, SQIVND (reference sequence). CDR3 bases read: TGTGCCAGTAGTATAACCGGGACAGGGGGCGAG. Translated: CASSITGTGGE. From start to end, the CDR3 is CASSITGTGGEQYF.

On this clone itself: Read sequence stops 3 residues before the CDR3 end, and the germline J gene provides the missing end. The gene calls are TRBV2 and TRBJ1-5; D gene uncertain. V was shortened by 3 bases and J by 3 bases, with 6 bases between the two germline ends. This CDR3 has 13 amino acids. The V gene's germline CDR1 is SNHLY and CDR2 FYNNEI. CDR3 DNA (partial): TGTGCCAGCAGTGACAGGTCCAATCAGCCC. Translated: CASSDRSNQP. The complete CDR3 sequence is CASSDRSNQPQHF.

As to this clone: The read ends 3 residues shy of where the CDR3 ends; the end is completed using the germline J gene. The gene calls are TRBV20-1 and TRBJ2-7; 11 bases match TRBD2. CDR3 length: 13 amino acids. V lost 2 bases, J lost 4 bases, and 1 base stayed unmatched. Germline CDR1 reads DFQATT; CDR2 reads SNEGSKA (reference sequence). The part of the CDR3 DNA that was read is TGCAGTGCTAGAACTAGCGGGAGTTACGAG. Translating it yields CSARTSGSYE. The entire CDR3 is CSARTSGSYEQYF.

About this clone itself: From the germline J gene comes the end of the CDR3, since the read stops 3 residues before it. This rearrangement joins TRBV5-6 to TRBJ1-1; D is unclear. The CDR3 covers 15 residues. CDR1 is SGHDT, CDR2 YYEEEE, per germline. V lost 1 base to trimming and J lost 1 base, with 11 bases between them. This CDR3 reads CASSLLGRENTEAFF. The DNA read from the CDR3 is TGTGCCAGCAGCTTGCTTGGCAGAGAGAACACTGAA.

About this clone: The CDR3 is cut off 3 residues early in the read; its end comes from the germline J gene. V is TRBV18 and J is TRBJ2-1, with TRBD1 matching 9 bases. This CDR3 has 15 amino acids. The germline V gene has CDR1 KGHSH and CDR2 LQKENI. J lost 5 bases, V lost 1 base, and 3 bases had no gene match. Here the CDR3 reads CASSPLGQGNNEQFF. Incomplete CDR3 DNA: TGTGCCAGCTCACCACTCGGACAGGGGAACAATGAG.

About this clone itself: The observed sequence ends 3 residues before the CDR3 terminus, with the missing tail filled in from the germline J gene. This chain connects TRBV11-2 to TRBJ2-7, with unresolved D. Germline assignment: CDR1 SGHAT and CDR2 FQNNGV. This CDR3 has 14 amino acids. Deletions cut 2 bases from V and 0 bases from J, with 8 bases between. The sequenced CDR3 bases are TGTGCCAGCAGCTTAAGGCGGAGCTCCTACGAG. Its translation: CASSLRRSSYE. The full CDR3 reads CASSLRRSSYEQYF.

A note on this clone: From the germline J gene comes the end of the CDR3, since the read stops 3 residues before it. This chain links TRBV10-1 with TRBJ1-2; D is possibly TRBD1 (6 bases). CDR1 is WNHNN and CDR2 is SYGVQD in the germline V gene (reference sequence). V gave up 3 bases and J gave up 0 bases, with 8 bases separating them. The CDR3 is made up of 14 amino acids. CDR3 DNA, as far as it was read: TGCGCCAGCAGTGATAGGGACACTAACTATGGC. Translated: CASSDRDTNYG. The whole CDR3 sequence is CASSDRDTNYGYTF.